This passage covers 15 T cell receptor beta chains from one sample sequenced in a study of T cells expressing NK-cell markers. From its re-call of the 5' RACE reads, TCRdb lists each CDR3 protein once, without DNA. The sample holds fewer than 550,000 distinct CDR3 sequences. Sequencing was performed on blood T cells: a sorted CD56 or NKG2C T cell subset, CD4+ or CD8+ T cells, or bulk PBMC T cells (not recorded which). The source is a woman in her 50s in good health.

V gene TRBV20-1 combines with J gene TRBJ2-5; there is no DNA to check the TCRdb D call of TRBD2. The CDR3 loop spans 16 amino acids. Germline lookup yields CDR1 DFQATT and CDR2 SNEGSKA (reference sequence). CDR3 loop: CSARPGLAGGQETQYF.

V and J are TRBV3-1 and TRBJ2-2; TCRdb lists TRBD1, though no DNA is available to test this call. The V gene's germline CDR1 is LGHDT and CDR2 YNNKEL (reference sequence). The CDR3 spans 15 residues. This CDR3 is CASRGGLYGTGELFF.

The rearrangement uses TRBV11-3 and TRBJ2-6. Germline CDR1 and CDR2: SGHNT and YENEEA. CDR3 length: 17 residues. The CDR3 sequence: CASTTGPGGFGANVLTF.

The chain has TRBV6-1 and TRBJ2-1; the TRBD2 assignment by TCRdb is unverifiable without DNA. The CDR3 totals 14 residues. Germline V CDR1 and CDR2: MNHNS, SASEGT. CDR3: CASRVSSSGNEQFF.

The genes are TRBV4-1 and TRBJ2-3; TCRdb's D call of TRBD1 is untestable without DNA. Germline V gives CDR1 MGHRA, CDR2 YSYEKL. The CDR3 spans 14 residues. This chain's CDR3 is CAGTRYPGTDTQYF.

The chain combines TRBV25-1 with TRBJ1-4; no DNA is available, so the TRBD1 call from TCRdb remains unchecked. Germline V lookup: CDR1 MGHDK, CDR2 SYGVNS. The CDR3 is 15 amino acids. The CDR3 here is CASSDPGPQNEKLFF.

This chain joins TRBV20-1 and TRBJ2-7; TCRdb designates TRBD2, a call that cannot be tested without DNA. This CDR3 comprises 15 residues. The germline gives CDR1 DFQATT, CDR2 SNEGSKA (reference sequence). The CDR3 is CSARKKRESTYEQYF.

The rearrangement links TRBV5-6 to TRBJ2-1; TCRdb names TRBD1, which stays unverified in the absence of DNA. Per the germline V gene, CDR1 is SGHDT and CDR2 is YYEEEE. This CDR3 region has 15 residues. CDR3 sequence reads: CASSTPGQGANEQFF.

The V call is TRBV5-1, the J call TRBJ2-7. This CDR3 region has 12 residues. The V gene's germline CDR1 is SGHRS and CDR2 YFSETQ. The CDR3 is CASSLVGSWQYF.

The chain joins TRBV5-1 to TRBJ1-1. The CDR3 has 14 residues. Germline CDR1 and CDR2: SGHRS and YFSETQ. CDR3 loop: CASSFGALVTEAFF.

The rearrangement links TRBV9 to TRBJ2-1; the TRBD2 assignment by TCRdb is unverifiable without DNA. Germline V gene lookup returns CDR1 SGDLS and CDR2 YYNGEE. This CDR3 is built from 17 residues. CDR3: CASSVEPSGIKTNEQFF.

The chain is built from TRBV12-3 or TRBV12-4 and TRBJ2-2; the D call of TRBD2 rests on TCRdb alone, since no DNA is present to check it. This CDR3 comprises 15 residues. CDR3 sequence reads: CASSLLVFPTGELFF.

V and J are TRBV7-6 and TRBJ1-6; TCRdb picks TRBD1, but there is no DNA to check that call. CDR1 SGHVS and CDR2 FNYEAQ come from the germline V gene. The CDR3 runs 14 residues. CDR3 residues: CASSSGQGNSPLHF.

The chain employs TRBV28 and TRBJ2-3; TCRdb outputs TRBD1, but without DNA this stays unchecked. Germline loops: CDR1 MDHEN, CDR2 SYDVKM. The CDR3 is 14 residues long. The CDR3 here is CASSQAGFTDTQYF.

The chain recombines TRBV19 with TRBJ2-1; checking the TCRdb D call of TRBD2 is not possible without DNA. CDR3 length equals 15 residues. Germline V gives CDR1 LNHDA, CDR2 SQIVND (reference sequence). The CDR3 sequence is CASSIASGIYNEQFF.